These 26 T cell receptor beta chains originate from one sample sequenced in a study of cytomegalovirus exposure and HLA in healthy donors. Researchers ran the PCR with 60 Vbeta and 13 Jbeta primers. Here immunoSEQ multiplex PCR was the method, and the copy in TCRdb shows in-frame clones only, minus some. The sample shows 97,000 or so clones, about 69% of them seen only once. Sequenced sample: PBMCs. The receptors here all came from a human donor in good health.

The J gene is TRBJ1-2, the V gene TRBV5-6, with TRBD1 identical over 7 bases. CDR3 length: 16 amino acids. The trim removed 0 bases at V and 8 bases at J, leaving 13 bases unmatched. CDR1 is SGHDT and CDR2 is YYEEEE in the germline V gene. The CDR3 DNA reads as TGTGCCAGCAGCTTGGTCGGAGACAGGGAGAGATACGGCTACACCTTC. Protein product: CASSLVGDRERYGYTF.

The genes are TRBV6-1 and TRBJ2-3; 10 bases are shared with TRBD2. V was clipped by 7 bases and J by 10 bases; unmatched bases: 5. This CDR3 has 12 amino acids. Germline V lookup: CDR1 MNHNS, CDR2 SASEGT. The CDR3 is CASMNLAGAQYF. CDR3 DNA sequence: TGTGCCAGCATGAACCTAGCGGGAGCGCAGTATTTT.

The chain recombines TRBV25-1 with TRBJ1-1; 9 nucleotides agree with TRBD1. CDR1 MGHDK and CDR2 SYGVNS come from the germline V gene. Trimming cost V 8 bases and J 5 bases; bases outside gene matches: 9. The CDR3 covers 14 residues. The CDR3 sequence: CASGGDRAMTEAFF. CDR3 DNA: TGTGCCAGCGGAGGGGACAGGGCCATGACTGAAGCTTTCTTT.

The chain is built from TRBV5-1 and TRBJ2-2; 7 nucleotides agree with TRBD1. The CDR3 contains 13 residues. Germline CDR1 SGHRS, CDR2 YFSETQ. Trimming removed 6 bases from V and 7 bases from J; junction bases left unmatched: 6. CDR3 coding DNA: TGCGCCAGCACCTTTACAGGGGACGGGGAGCTGTTTTTT. It codes for CASTFTGDGELFF.

The chain couples TRBV30 to TRBJ2-2; 9 nucleotides align to TRBD2. The ends lost 1 base at V and 4 bases at J; junction bases unmatched: 4. The CDR3 is 15 residues long. Germline V gene sequence: CDR1 GTSNPN, CDR2 SVGIG (reference sequence). The CDR3 DNA sequence: TGTGCCTGGAGTGGGGGACTAGCTATCACCGGGGAGCTGTTTTTT. It specifies CAWSGGLAITGELFF.

Written as DNA, the CDR3 is TGCGCCAGCAGCCTGGGACTAGCGGGAGGGCTACTCACAGATACGCAGTATTTT. Residues: CASSLGLAGGLLTDTQYF. The chain is built from TRBV5-1 and TRBJ2-3; 16 nucleotides match TRBD2. CDR1 and CDR2 (germline): SGHRS, YFSETQ. The junction had 7 bases not matched to a gene; V was cut back by 4 bases and J by 2 bases. The CDR3 consists of 18 residues.

In this sample, this clone turned up a few times. The chain employs TRBV7-2 and TRBJ2-7; 9 nucleotides agree with TRBD2. The CDR3 covers 16 residues. Germline V CDR1 and CDR2: SGHTA, FQGNSA. With 3 bases clipped from V and 5 bases from J, the junction kept 11 bases outside the gene matches. CDR3 DNA: TGTGCCAGCAGCTTCCAGGGTGGCGGGAGGGTCAACGAGCAGTACTTC. Residues: CASSFQGGGRVNEQYF.

This rearrangement joins TRBV29-1 to TRBJ1-1; TRBD1 aligns across 8 bases. This CDR3 contains 13 residues. Germline V gene sequence: CDR1 SQVTM, CDR2 ANQGSEA. V trimming: 6 bases; J trimming: 5 bases; junction bases outside the gene matches: 8. The CDR3 DNA is TGCAGCGTGGGGCAGGGGGCAGGGACTGAAGCTTTCTTT. Encoded protein: CSVGQGAGTEAFF.

The V call is TRBV7-8, the J call TRBJ2-7; D not certain. The CDR3 has 15 residues. CDR1 is SGHVS, CDR2 FQNEAQ, per germline. The V end lost 5 bases, the J end lost 2 bases, and 16 bases lay between the germline ends. The DNA for the CDR3 is TGTGCCAGCAGCCAAGCCCGGAGTCCCGCCTACGAGCAGTACTTC. It yields the protein CASSQARSPAYEQYF.

This clone was counted only a few times. This chain connects TRBV30 to TRBJ1-1; D is undetermined. This CDR3 has 14 amino acids. The germline gives CDR1 GTSNPN, CDR2 SVGIG (reference sequence). V gave up 1 base and J gave up 0 bases, with 9 bases separating them. The CDR3 region has the DNA TGTGCCTGGAGTGCTCAGGCGTTGAACACTGAAGCTTTCTTT. Translating it yields CAWSAQALNTEAFF.

A remark on this clone: One end of the junction does not line up with germline, which may come from a read error. This chain joins TRBV4-1 and TRBJ2-7; 7 positions agree with TRBD1. The germline V gene encodes CDR1 MGHRA and CDR2 YSYEKL. This CDR3 is 17 amino acids long. The chain's CDR3 is CASSQEEDSGQVYGQYF. In DNA form, the CDR3 reads TGCGCCAGCAGCCAAGAGGAGGACTCAGGACAGGTTTACGGGCAGTACTTC.

This clone has a handful of counts. This chain links TRBV7-8 with TRBJ1-1, with D possibly matching TRBD1 (6 bases). The CDR3 runs to 12 residues. Trimming took off 1 base at V and 11 bases at J, with 11 bases between the two ends. CDR1 is SGHVS and CDR2 is FQNEAQ in the germline V gene. The CDR3 is CASSLVEGDAFF. The CDR3 DNA sequence: TGTGCCAGCAGCTTAGTAGAGGGGGACGCTTTCTTT.

The chain joins TRBV6-6 to TRBJ2-7, with D unclear. Trimming removed 0 bases from V and 2 bases from J, with 14 bases in between. The CDR3 consists of 16 residues. The germline CDR1 and CDR2 sequences are MNHNY and SVGAGI (reference sequence). The CDR3 loop reads CASSYSGIAETYEQYF. CDR3 bases: TGTGCCAGCAGTTACTCTGGAATAGCTGAGACCTACGAGCAGTACTTC.

This clone occurred a few times. The junction shows a germline mismatch at one end, possibly a read error. The gene calls are TRBV30 and TRBJ1-4; 9 bases match TRBD1. The CDR3 has 16 amino acids. Per the germline V gene, CDR1 is GTSNPN and CDR2 is SVGIG (reference sequence). CDR3 in amino acids: CARRSPGQGRDEKLFF. DNA of the CDR3: TGTGCCAGGAGGTCGCCCGGACAGGGGCGGGATGAAAAACTGTTTTTT. The full variable domain, completed using reference TRBV30 and TRBJ1-4, is SQTIHQWPATLVQPVGSPLSLECTVEGTSNPNLYWYRQAAGRGLQLLFYSVGIGQISSEVPQNLSASRPQDRQFILSSKKLLLSDSGFYLCARRSPGQGRDEKLFFGSGTQLSVL.

The chain employs TRBV5-1 and TRBJ2-5, with 7 bases matching TRBD1. The germline CDR1 and CDR2 sequences are SGHRS and YFSETQ. The CDR3 spans 13 residues. The V gene end was trimmed by 6 bases and the J gene end by 4 bases; junction bases not matched to a gene: 6. The CDR3 reads CASNPPGGETQYF. The CDR3 DNA sequence: TGCGCCAGCAATCCCCCAGGGGGAGAGACCCAGTACTTC.

This chain links TRBV29-1 with TRBJ2-3; 7 bases agree with TRBD1. The CDR3 consists of 16 residues. Germline V gene lookup returns CDR1 SQVTM and CDR2 ANQGSEA. The V gene end was trimmed by 4 bases and the J gene end by 2 bases; junction bases not matched to a gene: 12. CDR3 residues: CSVVGGQRTNTDTQYF. The DNA for the CDR3 is TGCAGCGTTGTTGGGGGACAGCGAACGAACACAGATACGCAGTATTTT.

This chain joins TRBV27 and TRBJ2-2; TRBD1 aligns across 7 bases. The trim removed 4 bases at V and 5 bases at J, leaving 7 bases unmatched. Per germline, CDR1 MNHEY and CDR2 SMNVEV (reference sequence). The CDR3 is 15 residues long. The CDR3 spells CASSSRTGATGELFF. The DNA of the CDR3 is TGTGCCAGCAGTTCCCGAACAGGGGCAACCGGGGAGCTGTTTTTT.

The chain is built from TRBV6-5 and TRBJ1-2; D is possibly TRBD1 (5 bases). The CDR3 extends over 14 amino acids. CDR1 is MNHEY, CDR2 SVGAGI, per germline. The ends were cut back, 7 bases at V and 3 bases at J, with 15 bases in the middle. In nucleotides, the CDR3 is TGTGCCAGCACCCCCGGAGGGACCTACTATGGCTACACCTTC. Amino acid sequence: CASTPGGTYYGYTF.

This clone turned up a few times. The V call is TRBV7-9, the J call TRBJ2-3, with D perhaps matching TRBD2 (5 bases). CDR3 length: 15 residues. CDR1 SEHNR and CDR2 FQNEAQ come from the germline V gene (reference sequence). V lost 0 bases to trimming and J lost 2 bases, with 9 bases between them. DNA of the CDR3: TGTGCCAGCAGCTTAGCAGGGAGTAACACAGATACGCAGTATTTT. Translation: CASSLAGSNTDTQYF. The full variable domain, rest sourced from reference TRBV7-9 and TRBJ2-3, is DTGVSQNPRHKITKRGQNVTFRCDPISEHNRLYWYRQTLGQGPEFLTYFQNEAQLEKSRLLSDRFSAERPKGSFSTLEIQRTEQGDSAMYLCASSLAGSNTDTQYFGPGTRLTVL.

The CDR3 nucleotides read TGTGCCAGCAGCCCAACAGGTCCCCGCGAGCAGTACTTC. As protein: CASSPTGPREQYF. The J gene is TRBJ2-7, the V gene TRBV27; TRBD1 is a possible D gene (5 bases). Germline V gene sequence: CDR1 MNHEY, CDR2 SMNVEV (reference sequence). CDR3 length: 13 amino acids. Trimming removed 6 bases at V and 6 bases at J, with 15 bases between.

This rearrangement joins TRBV29-1 to TRBJ2-5; 7 bases align to TRBD2. V was clipped by 7 bases and J by 0 bases; unmatched bases: 8. The CDR3 is made up of 14 amino acids. Germline-derived CDR1 and CDR2 are SQVTM and ANQGSEA. CDR3 protein: CSATRLANQETQYF. CDR3 sequence (DNA): TGCAGCGCAACCCGACTAGCTAACCAAGAGACCCAGTACTTC.

In its sample, this clone was seen a few times. The chain couples TRBV4-1 to TRBJ1-5, with 10 bases matching TRBD1. This CDR3 is 14 amino acids long. Trimming at V came to 3 bases and at J to 6 bases, leaving 2 bases not matched to a gene. CDR1 is MGHRA and CDR2 is YSYEKL in the germline V gene. CDR3 DNA: TGCGCCAGCAGCCACGGACAGGGGGTTCAGCCCCAGCATTTT. As protein: CASSHGQGVQPQHF.

The chain has TRBV18 and TRBJ2-2, with a weak D call TRBD1 (6 bases). There are 16 residues in the CDR3. The V gene lost 5 bases and the J gene lost 1 base, with 14 bases spanning the gap. The germline CDR1 and CDR2 sequences are KGHSH and LQKENI. CDR3 in DNA: TGTGCCAGCTCAGCTAACAGGGTCTTGAACACCGGGGAGCTGTTTTTT. Translated, it gives CASSANRVLNTGELFF. Looking up the rest from reference TRBV18 and TRBJ2-2 gives the full variable domain: NAGVMQNPRHLVRRRGQEARLRCSPMKGHSHVYWYRQLPEEGLKFMVYLQKENIIDESGMPKERFSAEFPKEGPSILRIQQVVRGDSAAYFCASSANRVLNTGELFFGEGSRLTVL.

The V call is TRBV27, the J call TRBJ1-5; the match to TRBD1 covers 8 bases. Germline V gives CDR1 MNHEY, CDR2 SMNVEV (reference sequence). Trimming at V came to 6 bases and at J to 7 bases, leaving 5 bases not matched to a gene. The CDR3 covers 13 residues. The CDR3, as DNA: TGTGCCAGCAGCGCAGGGGGCGTCCAGCCCCAGCATTTT. It is translated as CASSAGGVQPQHF.

The chain carries TRBV5-3 and TRBJ2-5; D is possibly TRBD2 (6 bases). TRBV5-3 is an ORF; its function is uncertain. This CDR3 comprises 16 residues. V gave up 0 bases and J gave up 5 bases, with 17 bases separating them. CDR3 region: CARSLVGGYPHETQYF. CDR3 nucleotides: TGTGCCAGAAGCTTGGTGGGGGGTTACCCTCACGAGACCCAGTACTTC.

The chain has TRBV5-1 and TRBJ1-1; TRBD1 might be the D (6 bases). CDR1 and CDR2 (germline): SGHRS, YFSETQ. V lost 6 bases, J lost 3 bases, and 21 bases lay in between. CDR3 size: 16 residues. CDR3 residues: CASTATGGVEYTEAFF. The CDR3 coding sequence is TGCGCCAGCACTGCGACAGGTGGGGTTGAATACACTGAAGCTTTCTTT. The variable domain in full, completed from reference TRBV5-1 and TRBJ1-1, reads KAGVTQTPRYLIKTRGQQVTLSCSPISGHRSVSWYQQTPGQGLQFLFEYFSETQRNKGNFPGRFSGRQFSNSRSEMNVSTLELGDSALYLCASTATGGVEYTEAFFGQGTRLTVV.